These 30 T cell receptor beta chains originate from one sample sequenced in a study of T cell responses to AZD1222 COVID-19 vaccine. Clones were sequenced by immunoSEQ multiplex PCR, and TCRdb holds only the in-frame ones, with some missing. The data hold about 100,000 clones, with approximately 86% observed a single time. The sequencing here drew on peripheral blood, taken on day 0 of AZD1222 vaccination. All receptors derive from an adult in good health.

The rearrangement uses TRBV7-3 and TRBJ2-3, with TRBD2 matching 9 bases. CDR3 length equals 18 residues. Germline assignment: CDR1 SGHTA and CDR2 FQGTGA. With 5 bases clipped from V and 2 bases from J, the junction kept 14 bases outside the gene matches. The CDR3 DNA sequence: TGTGCCAGCAGCCCGCATAGCCCCCTAGCGGGGCACACAGATACGCAGTATTTT. This encodes CASSPHSPLAGHTDTQYF.

Here the CDR3 reads CASSSTVRGYRNEQFF. The CDR3 nucleotides are TGCGCCAGCAGCTCTACGGTCAGGGGTTATCGCAATGAGCAGTTCTTC. V is TRBV5-1 and J is TRBJ2-1; tentatively, D is TRBD1 (6 bases). CDR3 length equals 16 residues. Germline CDR1 SGHRS, CDR2 YFSETQ. V lost 3 bases and J lost 6, with 19 bases in between.

V usage is TRBV9 and J usage is TRBJ1-1, with D tentatively TRBD1 (6 bases). Per germline, CDR1 SGDLS and CDR2 YYNGEE. The CDR3 is made up of 14 amino acids. The V end was cut by 4 bases, the J end by 0 bases, with 10 bases between. The CDR3 nucleotides are TGTGCCAGCAGCCCACAGGGAATGAACACTGAAGCTTTCTTT. This encodes CASSPQGMNTEAFF.

This chain joins TRBV3-1 (or the pseudogene TRBV3-2) and TRBJ1-1, with 7 positions matching TRBD1. Trimming took 4 bases from V and 8 from J; bases not matched to a gene: 7. This CDR3 region has 13 residues. CDR1 is LGHDT, CDR2 YNNKEL, per germline (reference sequence). This CDR3 is CASSPTGVGEAFF. DNA for the CDR3: TGTGCCAGCAGCCCAACAGGGGTGGGCGAAGCTTTCTTT.

The V and J genes are TRBV4-3 and TRBJ1-2; D gene uncertain. This CDR3 is 16 amino acids long. CDR1 and CDR2 (germline): LGHNA, YSLEER. The V and J ends lost 0 bases and 0 bases respectively, with 11 bases between them. This chain's CDR3 is CASSQEWSQTNYGYTF. The CDR3 DNA follows: TGCGCCAGCAGCCAAGAATGGAGCCAGACTAACTATGGCTACACCTTC.

The J gene is TRBJ1-2, the V gene TRBV24-1, with 7 positions matching TRBD1. The germline CDR1 and CDR2 sequences are KGHDR and SFDVKD. This CDR3 is 15 amino acids long. J gave up 2 bases and V 4 bases, and 6 bases lay outside the gene matches. The CDR3 spells CATSDPEQGNYGYTF. CDR3 nucleotides: TGTGCCACCAGTGACCCTGAACAGGGGAACTATGGCTACACCTTC.

The gene calls are TRBV7-2 and TRBJ1-5; the D gene is possibly TRBD1 (5 bases). V lost 4 bases to trimming and J lost 7 bases, with 14 bases between them. The germline gives CDR1 SGHTA, CDR2 FQGNSA. There are 14 residues in the CDR3. The CDR3 sequence: CASSWQGGGQPQHF. For the CDR3, the DNA is TGTGCCAGCAGCTGGCAGGGAGGTGGCCAGCCCCAGCATTTT.

The DNA for the CDR3 is TGTGCCACCACCACTGGACAGGGGCGAAACTACGAGCAGTACTTC. Its translation: CATTTGQGRNYEQYF. The chain recombines TRBV28 with TRBJ2-7; 9 bases align to TRBD1. J lost 3 bases, V lost 10 bases, and 13 bases had no gene match. Germline assignment: CDR1 MDHEN and CDR2 SYDVKM. The CDR3 has 15 residues.

The chain uses TRBV2 and TRBJ2-6, with TRBD2 as a possible D gene (6 bases). V was shortened by 4 bases and J by 1 base, with 23 bases between the two germline ends. The CDR3 is made up of 20 amino acids. The germline CDR1 and CDR2 sequences are SNHLY and FYNNEI. The DNA of the CDR3 is TGTGCCAGCAGTGTCGGTTTTCTGGGGACTTGGAGATCTGGGGCCAACGTCCTGACTTTC. Residues: CASSVGFLGTWRSGANVLTF.

J is TRBJ2-7 and V is TRBV3-1 (or the pseudogene TRBV3-2), with D unclear. Trimming took 1 base from V and 4 from J, leaving 8 bases between them. The CDR3 runs to 13 residues. Germline CDR1 LGHDT, CDR2 YNNKEL (reference sequence). CDR3 nucleotide sequence: TGTGCCAGCAGCCAAGGGTACCAGTACGAGCAGTACTTC. Translation gives CASSQGYQYEQYF.

This chain uses TRBV13 with TRBJ1-2; TRBD1 aligns across 10 bases. The trim removed 4 bases at V and 4 bases at J, leaving 12 bases unmatched. CDR3 size: 17 residues. Germline V gene data show CDR1 as PRHDT and CDR2 as FYEKMQ (reference sequence). This CDR3 is CASSSWVSTGGIYGYTF. The CDR3 DNA follows: TGTGCCAGCAGCTCCTGGGTATCGACAGGGGGCATCTATGGCTACACCTTC.

In its sample, this clone was seen a few times. The J gene is TRBJ2-7, the V gene TRBV28, with D tentatively TRBD2 (5 bases). Germline-derived CDR1 and CDR2 are MDHEN and SYDVKM. The CDR3 loop spans 14 amino acids. With 5 bases removed from V and 3 bases from J, the gap between germline ends came to 14 bases. This chain's CDR3 is CASSRTDLNYEQYF. The CDR3 coding sequence is TGTGCCAGCAGTCGGACTGACCTCAACTACGAGCAGTACTTC.

The chain carries TRBV10-3 and TRBJ1-5; D may be TRBD1 (6 bases). CDR1 is ENHRY and CDR2 is SYGVKD in the germline V gene. V was pared by 6 bases and J by 5 bases, with 11 bases between. This CDR3 has 13 residues. CDR3 DNA sequence: TGTGCCATCAGAAAGGACAGTGATCAGCCCCAGCATTTT. Translated: CAIRKDSDQPQHF.

DNA for the CDR3: TGTGCCAGCTTCTCTAGCGGGAGGAAAGAGACCCAGTACTTC. Its protein product is CASFSSGRKETQYF. The chain links TRBV18 to TRBJ2-5, with 11 nucleotides matching TRBD2. This CDR3 region has 14 residues. Trimming at V came to 7 bases and at J to 3 bases, leaving 4 bases not matched to a gene. Germline CDR1 is KGHSH and CDR2 is LQKENI.

In nucleotides, the CDR3 is TGTGCCAGCAGTTACACCACACAGGGGATGAGTACTGAAGCTTTCTTT. Its translation is CASSYTTQGMSTEAFF. J is TRBJ1-1 and V is TRBV6-2 or TRBV6-3; 7 bases agree with TRBD1. The CDR3 is 16 residues long. The germline CDR1 and CDR2 sequences are MNHEY and SVGEGT. V shed 2 bases, J shed 5 bases, and the junction held 11 bases outside the gene matches.

As to this clone: Other DNA sequences from this sample encode an identical CDR3 as well. This chain connects TRBV6-5 to TRBJ2-3, with D possibly matching TRBD2 (6 bases). Trimming removed 2 bases at V and 0 bases at J, with 6 bases between. The CDR3 is 14 residues long. Germline CDR1 MNHEY, CDR2 SVGAGI. The CDR3, as DNA: TGTGCCAGCAGTTACGGAGGGAGCACAGATACGCAGTATTTT. Translating gives CASSYGGSTDTQYF.

The chain employs TRBV6-4 and TRBJ2-3, with TRBD1 identical over 8 bases. The CDR3 is made up of 15 amino acids. V lost 6 bases and J lost 1; bases outside the gene matches: 6. From germline, CDR1 is MRHNA and CDR2 SNTAGT. The CDR3 here is CASRRTGIGTDTQYF. CDR3 nucleotide sequence: TGTGCCAGCAGACGGACAGGGATAGGCACAGATACGCAGTATTTT.

The chain links TRBV6-5 to TRBJ2-1; weak D call: TRBD1 (5 bases). The germline CDR1 and CDR2 sequences are MNHEY and SVGAGI. The CDR3 loop spans 13 amino acids. Trimming removed 7 bases at V and 2 bases at J, with 9 bases between. The CDR3 protein is CASKGVAYNEQFF. The CDR3 DNA reads as TGTGCCAGCAAAGGGGTTGCCTACAATGAGCAGTTCTTC.

The chain carries TRBV18 and TRBJ1-2; the D is unclear. CDR3 length equals 17 residues. V dropped 3 bases and J dropped 2 bases, with 19 bases sitting between them. From germline, CDR1 is KGHSH and CDR2 LQKENI. The CDR3 reads CASSPSAPGGVNYGYTF. In nucleotides, the CDR3 is TGTGCCAGCTCACCCAGCGCCCCGGGCGGGGTAAACTATGGCTACACCTTC.

The chain couples TRBV27 to TRBJ2-5; tentative D call: TRBD1 (5 bases). The germline V and J ends were trimmed by 0 bases and 4 bases, with 12 bases remaining between them. The CDR3 spans 15 residues. Germline values: CDR1 MNHEY, CDR2 SMNVEV (reference sequence). In DNA form, the CDR3 reads TGTGCCAGCAGTTTATCCTACAGCACAGGAGAGACCCAGTACTTC. Translated: CASSLSYSTGETQYF.

This chain uses TRBV19 with TRBJ1-5, with TRBD1 identical over 8 bases. The V segment lost 6 bases and the J segment 3 bases; nucleotides outside the gene matches: 4. The length of the CDR3 is 14 residues. CDR1 is LNHDA, CDR2 SQIVND, per germline (reference sequence). CDR3 protein: CASSTTGDNQPQHF. For the CDR3, the DNA is TGTGCCAGTAGCACGACAGGGGACAATCAGCCCCAGCATTTT.

This chain uses TRBV12-5 with TRBJ1-6; D might be TRBD1 (5 bases). V was trimmed by 6 bases and J by 6 bases, leaving 12 bases between them. The germline V gene encodes CDR1 LGHNT and CDR2 FRNRAP. The CDR3 has 14 amino acids. CDR3 amino acids: CASGALGGNSPLHF. The CDR3 DNA sequence: TGTGCTAGTGGGGCGCTTGGGGGTAATTCACCCCTCCACTTT.

The chain links TRBV7-9 to TRBJ2-3, with 7 bases matching TRBD2. The CDR3 sequence is 17 residues long. Germline assignment: CDR1 SEHNR and CDR2 FQNEAQ (reference sequence). V dropped 1 base and J dropped 3; count of bases not matched to a gene: 10. The DNA for the CDR3 is TGTGCCAGCAGCTTAGGGACTGGCGGGAGTTCAACAGATACGCAGTATTTT. This codes for CASSLGTGGSSTDTQYF.

J is TRBJ1-1 and V is TRBV7-3, with D possibly matching TRBD1 (5 bases). The CDR3 runs 16 residues. The germline V gene encodes CDR1 SGHTA and CDR2 FQGTGA. V was shortened by 3 bases and J by 0 bases, with 14 bases between the two germline ends. The CDR3 is CASSFSGGAMNTEAFF. Written as DNA, the CDR3 is TGTGCCAGCAGCTTCTCAGGAGGGGCGATGAACACTGAAGCTTTCTTT. The full variable domain, with the rest looked up from reference TRBV7-3 and TRBJ1-1, is GAGVSQTPSNKVTEKGKYVELRCDPISGHTALYWYRQSLGQGPEFLIYFQGTGAADDSGLPNDRFFAVRPEGSVSTLKIQRTERGDSAVYLCASSFSGGAMNTEAFFGQGTRLTVV.

This sequence joins TRBV5-4 and TRBJ1-1; TRBD1 matches at 8 bases. Germline V gives CDR1 SGHNT, CDR2 YYREEE (reference sequence). J was trimmed by 0 bases and V by 4 bases; bases with no gene match: 2. This CDR3 contains 14 residues. The chain's CDR3 is CASSNRGMNTEAFF. The CDR3 DNA sequence: TGTGCCAGCAGCAACAGGGGGATGAACACTGAAGCTTTCTTT.

The chain joins TRBV10-3 to TRBJ2-3; 7 bases fit TRBD1. Germline assignment: CDR1 ENHRY and CDR2 SYGVKD. Germline trimming cut 5 bases from V and 4 bases from J; bases unmatched to any gene: 3. The length of the CDR3 is 13 residues. CDR3 coding DNA: TGTGCCATCAGTCCCACAGGGGCAGATACGCAGTATTTT. Amino acids: CAISPTGADTQYF.

The table lists this clone with a few counts. CDR3 coding DNA: TGTGCCAGCAGCTTACTTGGGCTTAAGGGGTCTCTTAACTATGGCTACACCTTC. As protein: CASSLLGLKGSLNYGYTF. This chain joins TRBV7-9 and TRBJ1-2; D might be TRBD1 (5 bases). Germline CDR1 and CDR2: SEHNR and FQNEAQ (reference sequence). CDR3 length: 18 residues. Trimming stripped 2 bases from V and 1 base from J, with 20 bases between.

This clone has a single count. The chain is built from TRBV13 and TRBJ1-2; 7 bases match TRBD1. Looked up from germline, CDR1 is PRHDT and CDR2 is FYEKMQ (reference sequence). There are 14 residues in the CDR3. V was clipped by 4 bases and J by 4 bases; unmatched bases: 6. The CDR3 sequence: CASSSGTAFYGYTF. CDR3 in DNA: TGTGCCAGCAGCTCCGGGACAGCCTTCTATGGCTACACCTTC. Full variable domain (outside the CDR3, taken from reference TRBV13 and TRBJ1-2): AAGVIQSPRHLIKEKRETATLKCYPIPRHDTVYWYQQGPGQDPQFLISFYEKMQSDKGSIPDRFSAQQFSDYHSELNMSSLELGDSALYFCASSSGTAFYGYTFGSGTRLTVV.

V usage is TRBV7-2 and J usage is TRBJ1-1; D gene uncertain. The ends were cut back, 3 bases at V and 1 base at J, with 6 bases in the middle. The length of the CDR3 is 13 residues. In germline, CDR1 is SGHTA, CDR2 FQGNSA. The CDR3 nucleotides read TGTGCCAGCAGCTTCGTGAGGAACACTGAAGCTTTCTTT. Residues: CASSFVRNTEAFF.

This clone was recorded a few times. This sequence joins TRBV27 and TRBJ1-2, with TRBD1 matching 11 bases. CDR1 MNHEY and CDR2 SMNVEV come from the germline V gene (reference sequence). The V gene end was trimmed by 6 bases and the J gene end by 7 bases; junction bases not matched to a gene: 10. The CDR3 extends over 15 amino acids. For the CDR3, the DNA is TGTGCCAGCAGCCGCCGGGACAGGGGGTGGGGTGGCTACACCTTC. Its translation: CASSRRDRGWGGYTF.